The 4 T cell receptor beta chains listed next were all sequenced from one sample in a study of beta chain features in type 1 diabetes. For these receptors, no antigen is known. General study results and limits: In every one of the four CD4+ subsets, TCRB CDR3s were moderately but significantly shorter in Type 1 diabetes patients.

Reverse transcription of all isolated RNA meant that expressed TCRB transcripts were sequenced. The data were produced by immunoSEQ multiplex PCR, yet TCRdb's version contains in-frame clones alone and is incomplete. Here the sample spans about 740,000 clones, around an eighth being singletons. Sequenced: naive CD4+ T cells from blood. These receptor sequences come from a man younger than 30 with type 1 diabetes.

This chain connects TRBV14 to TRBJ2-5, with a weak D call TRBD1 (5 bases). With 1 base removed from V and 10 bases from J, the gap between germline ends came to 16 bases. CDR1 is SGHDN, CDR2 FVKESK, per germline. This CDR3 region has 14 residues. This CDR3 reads CASSQGQTQGGQYF. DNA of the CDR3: TGTGCCAGCAGCCAAGGACAAACCCAGGGTGGCCAGTACTTC.

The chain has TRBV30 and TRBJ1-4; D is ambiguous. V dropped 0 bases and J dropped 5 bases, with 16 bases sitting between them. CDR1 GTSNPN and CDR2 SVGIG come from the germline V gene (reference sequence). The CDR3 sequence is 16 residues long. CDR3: CAWSVGLGIQNEKLFF. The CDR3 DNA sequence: TGTGCCTGGAGTGTAGGGTTGGGAATACAGAATGAAAAACTGTTTTTT.

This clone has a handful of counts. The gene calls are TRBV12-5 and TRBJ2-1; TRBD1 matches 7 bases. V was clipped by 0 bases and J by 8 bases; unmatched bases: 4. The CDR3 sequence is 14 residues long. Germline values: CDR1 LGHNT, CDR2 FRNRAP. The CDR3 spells CASGLVVRGYEQFF. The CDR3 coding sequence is TGTGCTAGTGGTTTGGTAGTCAGGGGGTATGAGCAGTTCTTC.

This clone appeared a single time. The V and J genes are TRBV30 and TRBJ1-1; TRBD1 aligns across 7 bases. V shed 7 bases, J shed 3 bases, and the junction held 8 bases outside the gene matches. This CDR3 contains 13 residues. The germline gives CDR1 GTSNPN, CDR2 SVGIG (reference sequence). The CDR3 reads CALQRQGDTEAFF. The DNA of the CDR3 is TGTGCCTTGCAACGACAGGGCGACACTGAAGCTTTCTTT.